This TCR beta chain is from a study of memory CD4+ T cells and cytomegalovirus serostatus. Study details: Donors were healthy Belgian adults, 9 CMV seropositive and some 24 seronegative. Broader study findings: A US-trained random forest predicted CMV serostatus with median AUC around 0.9.

Single viable CD3+CD4+CD8-CD45RO+ cells were sorted as the memory CD4+ T cells. Germline CDR1 and CDR2: SEHNR and FQNEAQ (reference sequence). There are 15 residues in the CDR3. V lost 5 bases and J lost 1, with 9 bases in between. As regards this clone: What it binds is not known.

Libraries were prepared by immunoSEQ multiplex PCR; TCRdb keeps only in-frame clonotypes and omits some of them. The sample has about 57,000 clones; roughly 80% are singletons. This receptor was identified in an adult in good health and CMV-seronegative. The chain carries TRBV7-9 and TRBJ2-6; D is undetermined. The source material was memory CD4+ T cells from blood. The CDR3 loop is CASSPFQSGANVLTF. Here the CDR3 DNA reads TGTGCCAGCAGCCCCTTTCAGTCTGGGGCCAACGTCCTGACTTTC.